A single sample gave rise to the 11 T cell receptor beta chains below, sequenced in a study of molecular identifiers for immune sequencing clone quantification. MiXCR was run by TCRdb on the PCR reads, yielding one entry per CDR3 protein. The data show more than 450,000 distinct CDR3 sequences, about 25% seen once. Sample: naive CD8+ T cells from blood, with Jurkat cell RNA spiked in. As for subset: FACS-sorted CD8+CD4-CCR7+CD45RA+ naive T cells. These receptors were obtained from a human donor in good health. Some libraries in this study had Jurkat cell RNA spiked in.

V is TRBV6-6 and J is TRBJ1-1; a possible D gene is TRBD1 (5 bases). V dropped 7 bases and J dropped 0 bases, with 15 bases sitting between them. The germline V gene encodes CDR1 MNHNY and CDR2 SVGAGI (reference sequence). This CDR3 spans 15 amino acids. CDR3 loop: CASNGDPWVNTEAFF. As DNA, the CDR3 is TGTGCCAGCAACGGGGACCCGTGGGTGAACACTGAAGCTTTCTTT.

The V and J genes are TRBV7-9 and TRBJ2-7, with a weak D call TRBD2 (5 bases). V dropped 5 bases and J dropped 3 bases, with 14 bases sitting between them. Looked up from germline, CDR1 is SEHNR and CDR2 is FQNEAQ (reference sequence). The CDR3 is 14 residues long. CDR3 in DNA: TGTGCCAGCAGCCTCCCCGGGAAGGACTACGAGCAGTACTTC. Amino acid sequence: CASSLPGKDYEQYF.

Comment on this clonotype: The junction differs from germline at one of its ends, possibly a read error. This rearrangement joins TRBV7-9 to TRBJ2-7, with 7 positions matching TRBD1. Germline V gene sequence: CDR1 SEHNR, CDR2 FQNEAQ (reference sequence). The CDR3 is made up of 16 amino acids. The CDR3 reads CVSSSWTGDSSYEQYF. CDR3 DNA sequence: TGTGTCAGCAGCTCATGGACAGGCGATAGCTCCTACGAGCAGTACTTC.

The chain uses TRBV19 and TRBJ2-4; 8 nucleotides match TRBD2. The CDR3 is 15 residues long. Germline assignment: CDR1 LNHDA and CDR2 SQIVND (reference sequence). The V gene end was trimmed by 6 bases and the J gene end by 6 bases; junction bases not matched to a gene: 10. In DNA, the CDR3 is TGTGCCAGTAGCCGTTTCGCGGGGGGCGGAAACATTCAGTACTTC. As protein: CASSRFAGGGNIQYF.

V and J are TRBV2 and TRBJ1-1; D ambiguous. Per the germline V gene, CDR1 is SNHLY and CDR2 is FYNNEI. Between the trimmed V and J ends, which lost 4 bases and 0 bases, there was a span of 12 bases. CDR3 length equals 15 residues. CDR3 region: CASSAFDDLNTEAFF. CDR3 DNA sequence: TGTGCCAGCAGTGCTTTTGACGACTTGAACACTGAAGCTTTCTTT.

This clonotype occurred a few times. The chain combines TRBV5-5 with TRBJ2-7; no clear D. The CDR3 consists of 13 residues. Germline V gene lookup returns CDR1 SGHKS and CDR2 YYEKEE (reference sequence). V gave up 4 bases and J gave up 2 bases, with 10 bases separating them. The CDR3: CASSPVSAYEQYF. The DNA of the CDR3 is TGTGCCAGCAGCCCTGTCTCGGCCTACGAGCAGTACTTC. Together with reference TRBV5-5 and TRBJ2-7, the CDR3 gives the full variable domain: DAGVTQSPTHLIKTRGQQVTLRCSPISGHKSVSWYQQVLGQGPQFIFQYYEKEERGRGNFPDRFSARQFPNYSSELNVNALLLGDSALYLCASSPVSAYEQYFGPGTRLTVT.

This clonotype showed up many times. The genes are TRBV7-2 and TRBJ1-1; TRBD1 is a possible D gene (6 bases). The germline CDR1 and CDR2 sequences are SGHTA and FQGNSA. CDR3 length: 14 amino acids. The V gene lost 4 bases and the J gene lost 4 bases, with 13 bases spanning the gap. CDR3 sequence: CASSSGAGATEAFF. The CDR3 region has the DNA TGTGCCAGCAGCTCCGGGGCAGGGGCCACTGAAGCTTTCTTT.

This sequence joins TRBV19 and TRBJ1-1, with D possibly matching TRBD1 (5 bases). Trimming pared 6 bases from V and 2 bases from J, leaving 19 bases between. Per the germline V gene, CDR1 is LNHDA and CDR2 is SQIVND (reference sequence). CDR3 length equals 16 residues. CDR3 residues: CASSPVLWGGNTEAFF. Written as DNA, the CDR3 is TGTGCCAGTAGCCCCGTATTGTGGGGGGGTAACACTGAAGCTTTCTTT. Combining the CDR3 with reference TRBV19 and TRBJ1-1 gives the whole variable domain DGGITQSPKYLFRKEGQNVTLSCEQNLNHDAMYWYRQDPGQGLRLIYYSQIVNDFQKGDIAEGYSVSREKKESFPLTVTSAQKNPTAFYLCASSPVLWGGNTEAFFGQGTRLTVV.

This clonotype has only a few counts. J is TRBJ2-3 and V is TRBV6-5; the match to TRBD2 covers 8 bases. J lost 5 bases, V lost 2 bases, and 6 bases had no gene match. Germline V gene lookup returns CDR1 MNHEY and CDR2 SVGAGI. The CDR3 consists of 15 residues. The CDR3 DNA sequence: TGTGCCAGCAGTTACACCGGGGGGGCCGGAGATACGCAGTATTTT. It translates to CASSYTGGAGDTQYF.

This clonotype was seen a few times. This sequence joins TRBV30 and TRBJ2-5; a possible D gene is TRBD2 (6 bases). The CDR3 loop spans 15 amino acids. Trimming took off 7 bases at V and 5 bases at J, with 23 bases between the two ends. Germline values: CDR1 GTSNPN, CDR2 SVGIG (reference sequence). The CDR3 DNA reads TGTGCCTCCGCCGATACCCATCTAGCGAGGGAGACCCAGTACTTC. It codes for CASADTHLARETQYF.

This clonotype was picked up a small number of times. The chain employs TRBV7-9 and TRBJ2-6; D may correspond to TRBD1 or TRBD2 (5 bases each). Germline V gives CDR1 SEHNR, CDR2 FQNEAQ (reference sequence). The CDR3 contains 20 residues. Trimming removed 1 base at V and 3 bases at J, with 22 bases between. The CDR3 is CASSLEVRGPGLGGANVLTF. CDR3 DNA: TGTGCCAGCAGCTTAGAAGTGAGGGGACCTGGGCTCGGTGGGGCCAACGTCCTGACTTTC.